The clone carrying this TCR beta chain was seen a handful of times. The data are from a study of identical twins. TCRdb reprocessed the 5' RACE reads with MiXCR, giving one entry per CDR3 protein. The table includes some 900,000 distinct CDR3 sequences, around an eighth detected once. The same data also went into a second study, on yellow fever vaccine responses in identical twins.

The TCR originated in a woman between 18 and 29 years old in good health. Sequences were obtained from PBMCs.

DNA of the CDR3: TGCGCCAGCAGGCCTACAGGGAGGCCCACAGATACGCAGTATTTT. Translation gives CASRPTGRPTDTQYF. The chain joins TRBV5-1 to TRBJ2-3; D may correspond to TRBD1 or TRBD2 (6 bases each). The germline CDR1 and CDR2 sequences are SGHRS and YFSETQ. V was pared by 5 bases and J by 2 bases, with 15 bases between. This CDR3 has 15 amino acids. The whole variable domain, filled in from reference TRBV5-1 and TRBJ2-3, reads KAGVTQTPRYLIKTRGQQVTLSCSPISGHRSVSWYQQTPGQGLQFLFEYFSETQRNKGNFPGRFSGRQFSNSRSEMNVSTLELGDSALYLCASRPTGRPTDTQYFGPGTRLTVL.